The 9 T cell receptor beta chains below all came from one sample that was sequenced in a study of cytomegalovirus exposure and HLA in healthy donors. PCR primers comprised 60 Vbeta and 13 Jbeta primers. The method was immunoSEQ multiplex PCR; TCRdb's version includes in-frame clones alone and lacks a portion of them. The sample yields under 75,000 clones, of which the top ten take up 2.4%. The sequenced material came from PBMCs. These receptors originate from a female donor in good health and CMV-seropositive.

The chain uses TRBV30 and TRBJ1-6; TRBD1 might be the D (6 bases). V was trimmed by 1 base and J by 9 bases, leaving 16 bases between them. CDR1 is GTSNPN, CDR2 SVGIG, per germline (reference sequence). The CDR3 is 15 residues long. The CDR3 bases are TGTGCCTGGAGTGAATTAACAGGGACCAGTTCACCCCTCCACTTT. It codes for CAWSELTGTSSPLHF. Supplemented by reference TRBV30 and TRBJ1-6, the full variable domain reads SQTIHQWPATLVQPVGSPLSLECTVEGTSNPNLYWYRQAAGRGLQLLFYSVGIGQISSEVPQNLSASRPQDRQFILSSKKLLLSDSGFYLCAWSELTGTSSPLHFGNGTRLTVT.

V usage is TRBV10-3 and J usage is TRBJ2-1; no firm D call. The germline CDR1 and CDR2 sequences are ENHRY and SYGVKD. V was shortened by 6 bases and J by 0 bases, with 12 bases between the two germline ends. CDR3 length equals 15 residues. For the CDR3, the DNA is TGTGCCATCAGGGATTCAGCGAGCTCCTACAATGAGCAGTTCTTC. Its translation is CAIRDSASSYNEQFF.

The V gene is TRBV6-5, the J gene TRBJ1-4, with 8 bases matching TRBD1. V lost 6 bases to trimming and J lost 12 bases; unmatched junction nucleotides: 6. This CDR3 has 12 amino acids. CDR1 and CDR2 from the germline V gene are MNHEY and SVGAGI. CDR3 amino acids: CASSWDRSELFF. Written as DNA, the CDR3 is TGTGCCAGCAGCTGGGACAGGTCGGAACTGTTTTTT.

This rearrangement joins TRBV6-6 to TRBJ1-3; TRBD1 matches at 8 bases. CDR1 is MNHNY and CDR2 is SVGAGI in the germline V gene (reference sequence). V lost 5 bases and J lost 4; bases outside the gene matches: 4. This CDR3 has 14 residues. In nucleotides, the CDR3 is TGTGCCAGCAGTAAACAGGGGGACGGAAACACCATATATTTT. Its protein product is CASSKQGDGNTIYF.

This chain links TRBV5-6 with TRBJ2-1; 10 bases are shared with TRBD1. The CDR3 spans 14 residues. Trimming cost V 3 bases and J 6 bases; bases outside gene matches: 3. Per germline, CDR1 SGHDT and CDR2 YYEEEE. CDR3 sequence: CASSWDRGANEQFF. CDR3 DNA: TGTGCCAGCAGCTGGGACAGGGGCGCCAATGAGCAGTTCTTC.

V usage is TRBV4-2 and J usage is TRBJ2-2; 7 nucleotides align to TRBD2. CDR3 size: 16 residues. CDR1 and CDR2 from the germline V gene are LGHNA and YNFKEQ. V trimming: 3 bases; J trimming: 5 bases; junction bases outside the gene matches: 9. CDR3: CASSQERDGWTGELFF. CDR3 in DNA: TGTGCCAGCAGCCAGGAGCGGGACGGTTGGACCGGGGAGCTGTTTTTT.

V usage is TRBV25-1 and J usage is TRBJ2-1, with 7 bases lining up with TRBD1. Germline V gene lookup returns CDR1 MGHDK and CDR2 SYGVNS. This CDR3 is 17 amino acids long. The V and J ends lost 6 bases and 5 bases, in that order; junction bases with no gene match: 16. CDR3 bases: TGTGCCAGCAGGAACTACAGGGGACAAGAAGCCGACAATGAGCAGTTCTTC. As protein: CASRNYRGQEADNEQFF.

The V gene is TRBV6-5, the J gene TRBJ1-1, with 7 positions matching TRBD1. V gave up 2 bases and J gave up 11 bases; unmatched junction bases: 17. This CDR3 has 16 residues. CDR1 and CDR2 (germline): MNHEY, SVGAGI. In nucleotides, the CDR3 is TGTGCCAGCAGTTACCGACCGTCGACAGGGTTAGGTTCGGCTTTCTTT. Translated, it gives CASSYRPSTGLGSAFF.

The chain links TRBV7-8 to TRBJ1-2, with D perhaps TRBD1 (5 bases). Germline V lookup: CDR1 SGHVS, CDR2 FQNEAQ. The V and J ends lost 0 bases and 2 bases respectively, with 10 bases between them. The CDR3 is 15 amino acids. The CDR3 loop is CASSLARQGNYGYTF. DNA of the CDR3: TGTGCCAGCAGCTTAGCGAGGCAGGGCAACTATGGCTACACCTTC. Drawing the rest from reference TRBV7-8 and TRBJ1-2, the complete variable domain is GAGVSQSPRYKVAKRGQDVALRCDPISGHVSLFWYQQALGQGPEFLTYFQNEAQLDKSGLPSDRFFAERPEGSVSTLKIQRTQQEDSAVYLCASSLARQGNYGYTFGSGTRLTVV.